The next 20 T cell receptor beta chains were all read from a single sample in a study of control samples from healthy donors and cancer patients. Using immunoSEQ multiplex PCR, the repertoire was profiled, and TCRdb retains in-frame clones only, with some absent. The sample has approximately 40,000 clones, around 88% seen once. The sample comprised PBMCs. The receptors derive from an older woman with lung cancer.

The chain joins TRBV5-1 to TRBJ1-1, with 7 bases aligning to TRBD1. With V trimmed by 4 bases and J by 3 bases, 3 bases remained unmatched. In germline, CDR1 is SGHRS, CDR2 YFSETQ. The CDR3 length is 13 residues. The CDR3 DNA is TGCGCCAGCAGCAGACAGGGCGACACTGAAGCTTTCTTT. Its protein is CASSRQGDTEAFF.

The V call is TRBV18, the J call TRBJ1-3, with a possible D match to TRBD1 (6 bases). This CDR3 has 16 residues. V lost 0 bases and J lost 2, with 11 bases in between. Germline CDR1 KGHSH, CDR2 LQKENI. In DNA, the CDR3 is TGTGCCAGCTCACCACCCGGACAGTGGCCTGGAAACACCATATATTTT. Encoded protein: CASSPPGQWPGNTIYF.

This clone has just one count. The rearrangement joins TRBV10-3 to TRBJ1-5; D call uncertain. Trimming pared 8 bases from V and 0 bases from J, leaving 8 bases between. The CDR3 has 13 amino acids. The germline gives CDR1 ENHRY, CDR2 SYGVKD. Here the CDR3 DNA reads TGTGCCATCGGGAATTATAGCAATCAGCCCCAGCATTTT. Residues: CAIGNYSNQPQHF.

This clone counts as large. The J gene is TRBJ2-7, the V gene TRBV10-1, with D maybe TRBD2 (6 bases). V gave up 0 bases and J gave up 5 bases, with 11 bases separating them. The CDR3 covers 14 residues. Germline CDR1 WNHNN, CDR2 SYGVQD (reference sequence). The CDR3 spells CASSESPGEDEQYF. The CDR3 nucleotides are TGCGCCAGCAGTGAGTCTCCGGGAGAGGACGAGCAGTACTTC.

CDR3 sequence reads: CASSQDRVGELFF. The CDR3, as DNA: TGTGCCAGCAGCCAAGACCGGGTCGGGGAGCTGTTTTTT. The rearrangement uses TRBV14 and TRBJ2-2; D gene ambiguous. Per the germline V gene, CDR1 is SGHDN and CDR2 is FVKESK. Trimming shortened V by 0 bases and J by 7 bases, and 6 bases separated the two germline ends. There are 13 residues in the CDR3.

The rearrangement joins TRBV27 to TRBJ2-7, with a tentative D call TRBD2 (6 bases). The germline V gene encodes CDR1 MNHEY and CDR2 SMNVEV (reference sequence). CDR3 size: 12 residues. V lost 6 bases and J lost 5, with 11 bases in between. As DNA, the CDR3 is TGTGCCAGCAGATCCTCTAGCGACGAGCAGTACTTC. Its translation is CASRSSSDEQYF.

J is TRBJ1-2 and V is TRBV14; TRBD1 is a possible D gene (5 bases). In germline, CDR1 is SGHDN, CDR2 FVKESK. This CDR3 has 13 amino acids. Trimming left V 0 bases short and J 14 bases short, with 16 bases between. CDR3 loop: CASSQDLLRVETF. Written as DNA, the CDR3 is TGTGCCAGCAGCCAAGATCTACTCAGGGTTGAAACCTTC.

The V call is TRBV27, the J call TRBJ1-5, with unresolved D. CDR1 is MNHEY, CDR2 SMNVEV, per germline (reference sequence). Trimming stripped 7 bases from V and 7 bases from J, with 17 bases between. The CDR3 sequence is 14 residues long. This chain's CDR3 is CASTAQRGAQPQHF. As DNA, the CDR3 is TGTGCCAGCACCGCGCAGCGGGGAGCCCAGCCCCAGCATTTT.

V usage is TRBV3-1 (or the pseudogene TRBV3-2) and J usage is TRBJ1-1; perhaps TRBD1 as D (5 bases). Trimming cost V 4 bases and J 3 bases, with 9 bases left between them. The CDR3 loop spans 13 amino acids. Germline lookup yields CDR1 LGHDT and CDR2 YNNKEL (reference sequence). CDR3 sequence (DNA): TGTGCCAGCAGCCGTGGGGCTTACACTGAAGCTTTCTTT. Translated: CASSRGAYTEAFF.

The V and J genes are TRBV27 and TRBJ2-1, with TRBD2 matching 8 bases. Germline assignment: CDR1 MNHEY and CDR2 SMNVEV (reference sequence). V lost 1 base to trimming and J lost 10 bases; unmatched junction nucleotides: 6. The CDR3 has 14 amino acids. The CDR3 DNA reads TGTGCCAGCAGTTTATTAGCGGGGTTCAGCGAGCAGTTCTTC. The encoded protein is CASSLLAGFSEQFF.

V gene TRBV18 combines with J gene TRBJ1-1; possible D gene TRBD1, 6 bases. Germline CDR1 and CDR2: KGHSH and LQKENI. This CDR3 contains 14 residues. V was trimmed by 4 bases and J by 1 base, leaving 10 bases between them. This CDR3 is CASSLRGENTEAFF. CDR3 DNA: TGTGCCAGCTCACTAAGGGGGGAGAACACTGAAGCTTTCTTT.

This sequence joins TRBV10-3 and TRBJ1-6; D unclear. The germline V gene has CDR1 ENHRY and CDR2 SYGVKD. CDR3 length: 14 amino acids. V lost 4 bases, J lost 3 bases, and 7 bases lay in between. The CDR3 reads CAISVAVYNSPLHF. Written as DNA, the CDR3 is TGTGCCATCAGTGTGGCAGTCTATAATTCACCCCTCCACTTT.

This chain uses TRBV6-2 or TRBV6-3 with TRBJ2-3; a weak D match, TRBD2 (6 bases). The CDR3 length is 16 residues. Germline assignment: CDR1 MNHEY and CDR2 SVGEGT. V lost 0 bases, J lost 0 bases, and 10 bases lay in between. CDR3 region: CASSYSIAASTDTQYF. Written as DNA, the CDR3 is TGTGCCAGCAGTTACTCCATAGCGGCCAGCACAGATACGCAGTATTTT.

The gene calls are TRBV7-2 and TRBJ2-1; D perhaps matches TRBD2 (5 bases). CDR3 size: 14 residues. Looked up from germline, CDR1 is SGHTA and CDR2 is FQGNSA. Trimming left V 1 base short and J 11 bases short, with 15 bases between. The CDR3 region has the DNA TGTGCCAGCAGCTTAGAATCCTCCGGAGGAAAGCAGTTCTTC. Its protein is CASSLESSGGKQFF.

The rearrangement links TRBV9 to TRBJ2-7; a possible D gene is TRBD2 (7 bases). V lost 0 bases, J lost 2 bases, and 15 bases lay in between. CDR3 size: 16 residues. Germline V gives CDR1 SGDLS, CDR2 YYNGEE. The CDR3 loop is CASSVAPGGGAYEQYF. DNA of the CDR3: TGTGCCAGCAGCGTAGCCCCGGGGGGCGGAGCCTACGAGCAGTACTTC.

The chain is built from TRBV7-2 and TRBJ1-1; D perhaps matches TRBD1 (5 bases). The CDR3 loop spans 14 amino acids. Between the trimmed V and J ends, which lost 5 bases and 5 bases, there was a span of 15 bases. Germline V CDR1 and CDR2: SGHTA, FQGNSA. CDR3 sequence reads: CASSLGRGATEAFF. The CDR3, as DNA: TGTGCCAGCAGCCTCGGTAGAGGGGCGACTGAAGCTTTCTTT.

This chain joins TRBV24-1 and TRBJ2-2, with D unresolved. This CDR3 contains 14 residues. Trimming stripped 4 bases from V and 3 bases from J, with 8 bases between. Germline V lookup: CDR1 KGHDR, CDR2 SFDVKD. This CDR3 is CATSDSTDTGELFF. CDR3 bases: TGTGCCACCAGTGACTCAACCGACACCGGGGAGCTGTTTTTT.

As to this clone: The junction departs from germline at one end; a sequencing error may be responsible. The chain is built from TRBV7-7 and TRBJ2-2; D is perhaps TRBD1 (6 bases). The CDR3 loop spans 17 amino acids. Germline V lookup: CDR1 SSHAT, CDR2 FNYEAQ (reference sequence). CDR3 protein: CASSLGPQGGDTGELFF. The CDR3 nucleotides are TGTGCTAGCAGCTTAGGACCACAGGGTGGCGACACCGGGGAGCTGTTTTTT.

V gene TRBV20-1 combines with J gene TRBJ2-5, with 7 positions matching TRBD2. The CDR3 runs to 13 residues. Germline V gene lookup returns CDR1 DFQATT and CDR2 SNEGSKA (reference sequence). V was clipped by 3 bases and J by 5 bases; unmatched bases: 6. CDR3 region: CSASLAVGETQYF. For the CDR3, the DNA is TGCAGTGCTAGTCTAGCGGTCGGTGAGACCCAGTACTTC.

The CDR3 protein is CASSLAGAREEQYF. The CDR3, as DNA: TGTGCCAGCAGCTTGGCCGGCGCTAGGGAGGAGCAGTACTTC. The rearrangement links TRBV5-4 to TRBJ2-7, with D possibly matching TRBD2 (5 bases). Trimming stripped 0 bases from V and 7 bases from J, with 14 bases between. The CDR3 totals 14 residues. Germline V gene lookup returns CDR1 SGHNT and CDR2 YYREEE (reference sequence).